Following are 17 T cell receptor beta chains from one sample sequenced in a study of blood T cells in healthy people across ages. Sample-barcoded 5' priming and a J-beta primer mix drove a second PCR of about 6 to 12 cycles. TCRdb re-called the 5' RACE reads with MiXCR, one entry per CDR3 protein. The sample consists of about 640,000 distinct CDR3 sequences, 58% of them appearing once. Sequencing was performed on blood. Receptor source: a man in his sixties in good health.

The J gene is TRBJ2-3, the V gene TRBV4-1, with TRBD1 as a possible D gene (5 bases). V dropped 0 bases and J dropped 0 bases, with 16 bases sitting between them. CDR1 is MGHRA, CDR2 YSYEKL, per germline. This CDR3 contains 18 residues. CDR3 amino acids: CASSQDPKGQISTDTQYF. CDR3 nucleotides: TGCGCCAGCAGCCAAGACCCTAAGGGGCAAATTAGCACAGATACGCAGTATTTT.

This sequence joins TRBV6-6 and TRBJ1-5; the match to TRBD1 covers 7 bases. This CDR3 has 16 amino acids. Germline CDR1 reads MNHNY; CDR2 reads SVGAGI (reference sequence). The J segment lost 2 bases and the V segment lost 2 bases, leaving 6 bases of the junction unmatched. The CDR3 loop is CASSYRSTGRNQPQHF. DNA for the CDR3: TGTGCCAGCAGTTACCGATCGACAGGGCGCAATCAGCCCCAGCATTTT.

In this sample, this clonotype turned up a few times. The J gene is TRBJ2-7, the V gene TRBV4-1; TRBD2 aligns across 7 bases. In germline, CDR1 is MGHRA, CDR2 YSYEKL. The CDR3 consists of 16 residues. V trimming: 0 bases; J trimming: 4 bases; junction bases outside the gene matches: 9. The DNA of the CDR3 is TGCGCCAGCAGCCAAGATCGGACTGGGGGAGGGTACGAGCAGTACTTC. Translating gives CASSQDRTGGGYEQYF.

This chain connects TRBV20-1 to TRBJ1-5, with 7 nucleotides matching TRBD1. Germline CDR1 and CDR2: DFQATT and SNEGSKA (reference sequence). The CDR3 sequence is 14 residues long. The trim removed 3 bases at V and 4 bases at J, leaving 6 bases unmatched. The CDR3 DNA reads TGCAGTGCTAGTAAGGGGGCGAGGAATCAGCCCCAGCATTTT. Its protein product is CSASKGARNQPQHF.

The chain joins TRBV2 to TRBJ2-1, with D perhaps being TRBD1 or TRBD2 (5 bases each). The germline gives CDR1 SNHLY, CDR2 FYNNEI. Trimming took off 8 bases at V and 0 bases at J, with 14 bases between the two ends. The CDR3 has 15 amino acids. DNA of the CDR3: TGTGCCAGCGGGGGTGTCCGAAGCTCCTACAATGAGCAGTTCTTC. Translation: CASGGVRSSYNEQFF.

The sample holds one count of this clonotype. The chain is built from TRBV3-1 and TRBJ2-3, with 12 bases matching TRBD2. The CDR3 totals 17 residues. V was clipped by 1 base and J by 4 bases; unmatched bases: 6. CDR1 LGHDT and CDR2 YNNKEL come from the germline V gene (reference sequence). The CDR3 region is CASSQGGGTSGSDTQYF. CDR3 sequence (DNA): TGTGCCAGCAGCCAAGGGGGGGGGACTAGCGGGTCAGATACGCAGTATTTT.

The V gene is TRBV12-3 or TRBV12-4, the J gene TRBJ2-5; TRBD2 agrees at 10 bases. CDR3 length: 15 residues. The J segment lost 5 bases and the V segment lost 6 bases, leaving 9 bases of the junction unmatched. The CDR3 DNA reads as TGTGCCAGCAGCCTACTAGCGGGGACCGGGGAGACCCAGTACTTC. It yields the protein CASSLLAGTGETQYF.

This clonotype was recorded only once. The chain joins TRBV20-1 to TRBJ2-4, with 10 bases that match TRBD2. Matching the DNA end better, TRBJ2-7 makes the J call doubtful. The length of the CDR3 is 14 residues. In germline, CDR1 is DFQATT, CDR2 SNEGSKA (reference sequence). This chain's CDR3 is CSATPPAGGIEQYF. The CDR3 region has the DNA TGCAGTGCGACACCTCCAGCGGGGGGGATCGAGCAGTACTTC.

The chain recombines TRBV12-3 or TRBV12-4 with TRBJ2-3; D might be TRBD1 or TRBD2, each matching 5 bases. V lost 2 bases to trimming and J lost 2 bases, with 17 bases between them. This CDR3 region has 17 residues. CDR3 in DNA: TGTGCCAGCAGTTTATCGGCAGGGAGAGTTAACACAGATACGCAGTATTTT. It encodes CASSLSAGRVNTDTQYF.

The V gene is TRBV6-2 or TRBV6-3, the J gene TRBJ2-7; TRBD2 is a possible D gene (5 bases). CDR1 is MNHEY, CDR2 SVGEGT, per germline. V shed 6 bases and J shed 2 bases, with 14 bases lying between them. The CDR3 length is 14 residues. This CDR3 is CASRGSGKTYEQYF. DNA for the CDR3: TGTGCCAGCAGGGGGTCCGGGAAAACCTACGAGCAGTACTTC.

This clonotype showed up just once. The chain combines TRBV9 with TRBJ2-7, with D perhaps TRBD1 (5 bases). V lost 4 bases and J 2 bases, leaving 13 bases between the germline ends. Germline V gene sequence: CDR1 SGDLS, CDR2 YYNGEE. CDR3 length: 14 residues. The CDR3 DNA is TGTGCCAGCAGCCCCCGGGCAGGGACCTACGAGCAGTACTTC. Translation: CASSPRAGTYEQYF.

As regards this clonotype: Germline and junction disagree at one end, which may indicate a read error. V and J are TRBV27 and TRBJ2-5; tentatively, D is TRBD1 (7 bases). The J call may be incorrect, as the DNA end agrees better with TRBJ2-1. From germline, CDR1 is MNHEY and CDR2 SMNVEV (reference sequence). There are 14 residues in the CDR3. In nucleotides, the CDR3 is TGTGTCAGCAGTCCGGGGGACAGACAAGAGACCCAGTTCTTC. This sequence encodes CVSSPGDRQETQFF.

V gene TRBV6-6 combines with J gene TRBJ1-2, with D unresolved. Trimming took off 2 bases at V and 0 bases at J, with 7 bases between the two ends. CDR3 length: 14 amino acids. CDR1 and CDR2 from the germline V gene are MNHNY and SVGAGI (reference sequence). CDR3 amino acids: CASSYEGTNYGYTF. The CDR3 DNA follows: TGTGCCAGCAGTTACGAGGGTACTAACTATGGCTACACCTTC.

The genes are TRBV18 and TRBJ1-4, with 9 bases fitting TRBD1. The CDR3 extends over 16 amino acids. Germline loops: CDR1 KGHSH, CDR2 LQKENI. The junction had 7 bases not matched to a gene; V was cut back by 1 base and J by 7 bases. The CDR3, as DNA: TGTGCCAGCTCACCACGGACCGGGACAGGGCGTGAAAAACTGTTTTTT. As protein: CASSPRTGTGREKLFF.

The rearrangement links TRBV29-1 to TRBJ2-4; TRBD2 might be the D (7 bases). The CDR3 is 18 amino acids. Germline V CDR1 and CDR2: SQVTM, ANQGSEA. The V and J ends lost 8 bases and 0 bases respectively, with 26 bases between them. The CDR3 here is CSPPGASGPQLAKNIQYF. CDR3 nucleotide sequence: TGCAGCCCCCCAGGGGCTAGCGGTCCCCAGCTAGCCAAAAACATTCAGTACTTC.

CDR3 residues: CASSQISPLQFF. Written as DNA, the CDR3 is TGTGCCAGCAGCCAAATTAGTCCCTTACAGTTCTTC. The rearrangement uses TRBV7-2 and TRBJ2-1; unclear D gene. V dropped 5 bases and J dropped 13 bases, with 15 bases sitting between them. CDR1 is SGHTA, CDR2 FQGNSA, per germline. The CDR3 has 12 amino acids.

The chain recombines TRBV29-1 with TRBJ2-7; a weak D match, TRBD1 (5 bases). Deletions cut 4 bases from V and 3 bases from J, with 7 bases between. CDR1 is SQVTM, CDR2 ANQGSEA, per germline. The CDR3 sequence is 11 residues long. CDR3 DNA sequence: TGCAGCGTTGGACAGAACTACGAGCAGTACTTC. Its translation is CSVGQNYEQYF.